This T cell receptor (beta chain) was retrieved from a study of blood T cell repertoires in COVID-19. The overall study: From T cells, B-cell-depleted T cells, or PBMCs came the material, which was cDNA or gDNA.

Under the authors' procedure: Estimates of nucleated cell counts were drawn from the amplification of reference gene primers. Clones were sequenced by immunoSEQ multiplex PCR, and TCRdb holds only the in-frame ones, with some missing. Clone size and the V and J calls come from that table; the DNA yielded D and trimming. The data show approximately 210,000 clones, roughly 90% seen once. The V segment lost 3 bases and the J segment 8 bases; nucleotides outside the gene matches: 17. Per the germline V gene, CDR1 is LNHDA and CDR2 is SQIVND (reference sequence). The CDR3 sequence is 17 residues long. The V call is TRBV19, the J call TRBJ2-3, with 7 bases lining up with TRBD2. Sequences were obtained from peripheral blood. The sequence was obtained from a woman aged 40 to 50 with acute or convalescent COVID-19. CDR3 DNA: TGTGCCAGTAGTATTATTCGATCGGGGCAAAGCGGGGCTACGCAGTATTTT. Translation gives CASSIIRSGQSGATQYF.